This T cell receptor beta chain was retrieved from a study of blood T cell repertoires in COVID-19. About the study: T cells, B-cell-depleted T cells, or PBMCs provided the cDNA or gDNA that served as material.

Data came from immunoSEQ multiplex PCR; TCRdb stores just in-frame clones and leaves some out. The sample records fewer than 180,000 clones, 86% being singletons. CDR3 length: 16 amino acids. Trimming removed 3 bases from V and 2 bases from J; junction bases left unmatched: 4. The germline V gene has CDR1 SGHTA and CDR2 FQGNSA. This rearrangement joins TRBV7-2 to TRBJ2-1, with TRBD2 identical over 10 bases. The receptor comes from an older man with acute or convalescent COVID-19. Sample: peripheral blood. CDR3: CASSFSGREPYNEQFF. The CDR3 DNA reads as TGTGCCAGCAGCTTCAGCGGGAGGGAGCCCTACAATGAGCAGTTCTTC.